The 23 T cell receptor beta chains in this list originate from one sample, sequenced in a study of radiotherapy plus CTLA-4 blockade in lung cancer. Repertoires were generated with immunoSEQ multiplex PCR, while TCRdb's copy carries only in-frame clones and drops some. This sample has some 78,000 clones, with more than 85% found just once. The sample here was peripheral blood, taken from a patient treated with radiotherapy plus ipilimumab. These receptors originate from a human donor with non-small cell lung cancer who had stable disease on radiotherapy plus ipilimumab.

This chain's CDR3 is CASRTGGTEAFF. The CDR3 nucleotides are TGTGCCAGCAGAACAGGGGGCACTGAAGCTTTCTTT. V is TRBV27 and J is TRBJ1-1, with TRBD1 identical over 8 bases. The CDR3 contains 12 residues. Germline CDR1 MNHEY, CDR2 SMNVEV (reference sequence). Trimming took 6 bases from V and 4 from J; bases not matched to a gene: 1.

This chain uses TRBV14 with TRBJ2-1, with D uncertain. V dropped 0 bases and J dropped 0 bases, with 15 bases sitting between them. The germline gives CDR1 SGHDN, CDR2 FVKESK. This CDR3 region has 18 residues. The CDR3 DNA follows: TGTGCCAGCAGCCAAGATCACCCCTTTTACTCCTCCTACAATGAGCAGTTCTTC. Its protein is CASSQDHPFYSSYNEQFF. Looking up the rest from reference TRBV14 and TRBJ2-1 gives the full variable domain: EAGVTQFPSHSVIEKGQTVTLRCDPISGHDNLYWYRRVMGKEIKFLLHFVKESKQDESGMPNNRFLAERTGGTYSTLKVQPAELEDSGVYFCASSQDHPFYSSYNEQFFGPGTRLTVL.

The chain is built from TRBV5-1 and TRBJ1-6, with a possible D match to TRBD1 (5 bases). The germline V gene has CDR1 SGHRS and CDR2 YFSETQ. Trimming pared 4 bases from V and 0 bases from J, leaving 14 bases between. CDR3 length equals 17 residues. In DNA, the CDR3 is TGCGCCAGCAGCAGTGGGACGGCTAGCTCCTATAATTCACCCCTCCACTTT. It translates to CASSSGTASSYNSPLHF.

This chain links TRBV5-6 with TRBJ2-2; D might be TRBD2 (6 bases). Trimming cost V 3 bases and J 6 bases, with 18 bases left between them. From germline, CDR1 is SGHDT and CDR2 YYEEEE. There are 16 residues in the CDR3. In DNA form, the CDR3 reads TGTGCCAGCAGCTCCTTGGACTATAAAAACGCCGGGGAGCTGTTTTTT. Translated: CASSSLDYKNAGELFF.

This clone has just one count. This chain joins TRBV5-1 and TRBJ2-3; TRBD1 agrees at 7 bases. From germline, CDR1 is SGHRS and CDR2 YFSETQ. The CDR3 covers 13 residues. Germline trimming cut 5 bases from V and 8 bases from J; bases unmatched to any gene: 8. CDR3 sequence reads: CASRYTGEGTQYF. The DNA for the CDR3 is TGCGCCAGCAGGTACACAGGGGAAGGTACGCAGTATTTT. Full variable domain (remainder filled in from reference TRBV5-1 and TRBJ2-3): KAGVTQTPRYLIKTRGQQVTLSCSPISGHRSVSWYQQTPGQGLQFLFEYFSETQRNKGNFPGRFSGRQFSNSRSEMNVSTLELGDSALYLCASRYTGEGTQYFGPGTRLTVL.

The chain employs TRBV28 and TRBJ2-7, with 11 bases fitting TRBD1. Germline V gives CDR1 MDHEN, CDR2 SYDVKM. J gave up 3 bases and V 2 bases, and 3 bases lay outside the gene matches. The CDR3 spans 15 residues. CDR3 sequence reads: CASSLVGTGGYEQYF. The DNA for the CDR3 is TGTGCCAGCAGTTTAGTGGGGACAGGGGGCTACGAGCAGTACTTC. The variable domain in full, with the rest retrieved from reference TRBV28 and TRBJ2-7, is DVKVTQSSRYLVKRTGEKVFLECVQDMDHENMFWYRQDPGLGLRLIYFSYDVKMKEKGDIPEGYSVSREKKERFSLILESASTNQTSMYLCASSLVGTGGYEQYFGPGTRLTVT.

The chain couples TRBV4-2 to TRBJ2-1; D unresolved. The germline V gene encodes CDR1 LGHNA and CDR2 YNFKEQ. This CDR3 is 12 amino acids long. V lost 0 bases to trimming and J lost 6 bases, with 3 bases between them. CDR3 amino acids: CASSQEGNEQFF. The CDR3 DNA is TGTGCCAGCAGCCAAGAGGGCAATGAGCAGTTCTTC.

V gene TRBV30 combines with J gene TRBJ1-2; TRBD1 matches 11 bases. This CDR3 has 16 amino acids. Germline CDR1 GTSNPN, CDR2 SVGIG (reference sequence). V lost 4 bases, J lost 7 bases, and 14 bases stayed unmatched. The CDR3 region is CAWIGSRTGGVGGYTF. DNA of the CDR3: TGTGCCTGGATCGGGAGCAGGACAGGGGGCGTCGGTGGCTACACCTTC.

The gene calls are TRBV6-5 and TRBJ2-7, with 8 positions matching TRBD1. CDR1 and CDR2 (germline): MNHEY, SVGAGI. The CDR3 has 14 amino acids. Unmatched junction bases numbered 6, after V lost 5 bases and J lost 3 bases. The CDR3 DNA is TGTGCCAGCAGTGACGGACAGGGATTCTACGAGCAGTACTTC. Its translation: CASSDGQGFYEQYF.

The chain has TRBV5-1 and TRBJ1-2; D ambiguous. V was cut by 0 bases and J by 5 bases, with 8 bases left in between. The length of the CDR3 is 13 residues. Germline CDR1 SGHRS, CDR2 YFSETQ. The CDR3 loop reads CASSLDDIYGYTF. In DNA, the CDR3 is TGCGCCAGCAGCTTGGACGACATTTATGGCTACACCTTC.

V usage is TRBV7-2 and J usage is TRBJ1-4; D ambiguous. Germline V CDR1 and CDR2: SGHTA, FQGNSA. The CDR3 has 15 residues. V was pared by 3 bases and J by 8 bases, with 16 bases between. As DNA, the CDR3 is TGTGCCAGCAGCTTGGGCGCCGGGGTCGGAGAAAAACTGTTTTTT. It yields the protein CASSLGAGVGEKLFF.

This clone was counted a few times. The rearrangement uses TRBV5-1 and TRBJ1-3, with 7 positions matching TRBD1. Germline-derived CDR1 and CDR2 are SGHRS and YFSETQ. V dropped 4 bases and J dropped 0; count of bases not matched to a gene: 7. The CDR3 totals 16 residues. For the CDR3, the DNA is TGCGCCAGCAGCCTGAGTAGACAGGGCTCTGGAAACACCATATATTTT. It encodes CASSLSRQGSGNTIYF.

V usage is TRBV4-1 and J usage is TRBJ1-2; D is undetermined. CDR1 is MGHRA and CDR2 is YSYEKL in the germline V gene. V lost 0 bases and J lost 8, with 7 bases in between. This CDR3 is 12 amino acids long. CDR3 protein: CASSQDPVGYTF. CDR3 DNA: TGCGCCAGCAGCCAAGATCCCGTGGGCTACACCTTC.

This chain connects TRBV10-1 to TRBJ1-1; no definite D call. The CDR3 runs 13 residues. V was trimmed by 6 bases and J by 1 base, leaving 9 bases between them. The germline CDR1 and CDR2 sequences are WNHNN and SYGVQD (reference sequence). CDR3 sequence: CASRVGRNTEAFF. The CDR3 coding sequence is TGCGCCAGCAGAGTAGGGAGGAACACTGAAGCTTTCTTT.

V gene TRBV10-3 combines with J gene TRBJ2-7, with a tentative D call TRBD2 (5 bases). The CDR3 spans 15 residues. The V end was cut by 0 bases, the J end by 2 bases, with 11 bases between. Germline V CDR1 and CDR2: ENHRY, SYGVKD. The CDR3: CAISESPDGAYEQYF. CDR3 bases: TGTGCCATCAGTGAGTCGCCAGACGGGGCCTACGAGCAGTACTTC.

CDR3 bases: TGTGCCAGCAGCAAAGTGACCGGGACTAGCGGGAGGGAGACAGATACGCAGTATTTT. Translating it yields CASSKVTGTSGRETDTQYF. The gene calls are TRBV21-1 and TRBJ2-3; no DNA check was done on the table's D call, TRBD2. TRBV21-1 is a recognized pseudogene. The CDR3 is 19 residues long.

The DNA for the CDR3 is TGTGCCAGTAGCACAGGGGGCGGGCAGCCCCAGCATTTT. This translates into CASSTGGGQPQHF. V usage is TRBV19 and J usage is TRBJ1-5; 9 positions agree with TRBD1. The CDR3 has 13 amino acids. CDR1 is LNHDA, CDR2 SQIVND, per germline (reference sequence). V shed 6 bases and J 7 bases; nucleotides not matched to a gene: 4.

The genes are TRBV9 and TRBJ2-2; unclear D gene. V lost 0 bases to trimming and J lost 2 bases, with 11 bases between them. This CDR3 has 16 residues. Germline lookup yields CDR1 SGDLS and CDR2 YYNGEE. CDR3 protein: CASSVGPLSNTGELFF. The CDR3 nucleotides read TGTGCCAGCAGCGTAGGACCCCTCAGCAACACCGGGGAGCTGTTTTTT.

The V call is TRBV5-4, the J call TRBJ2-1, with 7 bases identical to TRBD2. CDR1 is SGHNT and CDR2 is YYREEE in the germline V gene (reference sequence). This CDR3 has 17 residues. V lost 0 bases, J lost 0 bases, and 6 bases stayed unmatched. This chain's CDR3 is CASSLGATSDSYNEQFF. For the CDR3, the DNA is TGTGCCAGCAGCTTGGGCGCAACTAGCGACTCCTACAATGAGCAGTTCTTC.

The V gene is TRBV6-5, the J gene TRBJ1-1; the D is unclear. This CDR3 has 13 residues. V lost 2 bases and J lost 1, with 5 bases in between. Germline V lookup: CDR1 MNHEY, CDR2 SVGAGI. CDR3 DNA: TGTGCCAGCAGTTACGGACGGAACACTGAAGCTTTCTTT. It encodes CASSYGRNTEAFF.

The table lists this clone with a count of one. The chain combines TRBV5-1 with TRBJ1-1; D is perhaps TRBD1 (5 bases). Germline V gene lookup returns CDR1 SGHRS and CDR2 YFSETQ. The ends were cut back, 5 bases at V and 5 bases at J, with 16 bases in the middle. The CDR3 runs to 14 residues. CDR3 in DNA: TGCGCCAGCAGGGAGGGGAGCCCCCGGACTGAAGCTTTCTTT. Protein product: CASREGSPRTEAFF.

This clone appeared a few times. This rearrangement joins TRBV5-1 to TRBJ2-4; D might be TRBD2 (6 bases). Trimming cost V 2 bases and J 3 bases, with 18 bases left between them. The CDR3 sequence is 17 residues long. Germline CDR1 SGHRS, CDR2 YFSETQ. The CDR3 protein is CASSLTMGGERKNIQYF. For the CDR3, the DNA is TGCGCCAGCAGCTTAACGATGGGCGGGGAGCGCAAAAACATTCAGTACTTC.

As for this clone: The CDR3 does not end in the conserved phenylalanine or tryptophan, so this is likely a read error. CDR3 amino acids: CASSVDPLDSLSSDYTS. The CDR3 DNA is TGTGCCAGCAGCGTAGATCCTCTGGACAGCCTGTCGTCCGACTACACCTCC. The V and J genes are TRBV9 and TRBJ1-2, with D tentatively TRBD1 (6 bases). Trimming removed 0 bases at V and 10 bases at J, with 25 bases between. This CDR3 spans 17 amino acids. Germline-derived CDR1 and CDR2 are SGDLS and YYNGEE.